Below are 32 T cell receptor beta chains sequenced from a single sample in a study of blood T cell repertoires in COVID-19. Sequenced by immunoSEQ multiplex PCR; TCRdb stores in-frame clones only, minus some. In the table there are hundreds of thousands of clones, 75% to 90% of which are singletons. Input material: peripheral blood. The receptors originated from a woman between 70 and 85 years old with COVID-19, enrolled during active disease.

This chain joins TRBV9 and TRBJ1-2; D unclear. Germline CDR1 reads SGDLS; CDR2 reads YYNGEE. The germline V and J ends were trimmed by 3 bases and 2 bases, with 17 bases remaining between them. The CDR3 length is 16 residues. CDR3 nucleotide sequence: TGTGCCAGCAGCGCGGACCTCGGGGTAAGGAACTATGGCTACACCTTC. Translated, it gives CASSADLGVRNYGYTF.

This chain links TRBV21-1 with TRBJ1-4; TRBD1, the table's D call, lacks a check against the DNA. TRBV21-1 is assigned pseudogene status. CDR3 length equals 16 residues. The CDR3 sequence is CASSTRQGGGNEKLFF. For the CDR3, the DNA is TGTGCCAGCAGCACTCGACAGGGGGGAGGAAATGAAAAACTGTTTTTT.

There are a few counts of this clone. This chain connects TRBV5-8 to TRBJ1-1, with 8 bases fitting TRBD1. In germline, CDR1 is SGHTS, CDR2 YDEGEE. The CDR3 length is 16 residues. Trimming took 4 bases from V and 0 from J; bases not matched to a gene: 8. The CDR3 is CASSRTGLTLNTEAFF. CDR3 DNA sequence: TGTGCCAGCAGCCGGACAGGGCTTACCTTGAACACTGAAGCTTTCTTT.

In its sample, this clone was seen once. The chain uses TRBV7-3 and TRBJ2-2, with D possibly being TRBD1 (6 bases). Per germline, CDR1 SGHTA and CDR2 FQGTGA. This CDR3 spans 17 amino acids. Trimming shortened V by 5 bases and J by 0 bases, and 16 bases separated the two germline ends. The chain's CDR3 is CASSPRGGTANTGELFF. The CDR3 DNA reads as TGTGCCAGCAGCCCTCGAGGGGGAACGGCGAACACCGGGGAGCTGTTTTTT.

The chain recombines TRBV30 with TRBJ1-2; TRBD1 matches 7 bases. The ends lost 6 bases at V and 5 bases at J; junction bases unmatched: 9. Germline loops: CDR1 GTSNPN, CDR2 SVGIG (reference sequence). The CDR3 length is 13 residues. In DNA, the CDR3 is TGTGCCTGCCCGGACAGGAGGGGGTATGGCTACACCTTC. This encodes CACPDRRGYGYTF.

In this sample, this clone turned up a few times. J is TRBJ2-2 and V is TRBV6-6, with 9 bases fitting TRBD2. The ends lost 6 bases at V and 1 base at J; junction bases unmatched: 3. Germline V lookup: CDR1 MNHNY, CDR2 SVGAGI (reference sequence). The CDR3 runs to 15 residues. Here the CDR3 reads CASRIAGVNTGELFF. CDR3 bases: TGTGCCAGCAGGATAGCGGGGGTGAACACCGGGGAGCTGTTTTTT.

The sample holds one count of this clone. The chain uses TRBV13 and TRBJ1-1; tentatively, D is TRBD1 (6 bases). This CDR3 comprises 14 residues. Germline V gives CDR1 PRHDT, CDR2 FYEKMQ (reference sequence). V gave up 4 bases and J gave up 3 bases, with 12 bases separating them. The CDR3 sequence is CASSSRGGYTEAFF. DNA for the CDR3: TGTGCCAGCAGCTCAAGGGGGGGGTACACTGAAGCTTTCTTT.

This chain uses TRBV12-5 with TRBJ1-6; 7 bases match TRBD1. The CDR3 runs to 15 residues. Germline V gene sequence: CDR1 LGHNT, CDR2 FRNRAP. The V and J ends lost 2 bases and 6 bases, in that order; junction bases with no gene match: 4. CDR3 protein: CASGLLGTVNSPLHF. The CDR3 DNA follows: TGTGCTAGTGGTTTGCTCGGGACAGTTAATTCACCCCTCCACTTT. The full variable domain, completed using reference TRBV12-5 and TRBJ1-6, is DARVTQTPRHKVTEMGQEVTMRCQPILGHNTVFWYRQTMMQGLELLAYFRNRAPLDDSGMPKDRFSAEMPDATLATLKIQPSEPRDSAVYFCASGLLGTVNSPLHFGNGTRLTVT.

This sequence joins TRBV2 and TRBJ1-6; 8 bases fit TRBD1. The J segment lost 5 bases and the V segment lost 1 base, leaving 4 bases of the junction unmatched. Germline V gene data show CDR1 as SNHLY and CDR2 as FYNNEI. There are 16 residues in the CDR3. The CDR3 DNA reads as TGTGCCAGCAGTGAAGTGAGGGGACAGGATAATTCACCCCTCCACTTT. Its protein product is CASSEVRGQDNSPLHF. The variable domain in full, with the rest retrieved from reference TRBV2 and TRBJ1-6, is EPEVTQTPSHQVTQMGQEVILRCVPISNHLYFYWYRQILGQKVEFLVSFYNNEISEKSEIFDDQFSVERPDGSNFTLKIRSTKLEDSAMYFCASSEVRGQDNSPLHFGNGTRLTVT.

The rearrangement uses TRBV5-1 and TRBJ2-3, with D perhaps matching TRBD1 (5 bases). Deletions cut 5 bases from V and 0 bases from J, with 13 bases between. The CDR3 runs to 15 residues. Germline lookup yields CDR1 SGHRS and CDR2 YFSETQ. CDR3 residues: CASSLQGTSTDTQYF. The DNA of the CDR3 is TGCGCCAGCAGTCTTCAGGGCACTAGCACAGATACGCAGTATTTT.

V is TRBV18 and J is TRBJ2-7; 7 positions agree with TRBD1. The CDR3 is 15 amino acids. Germline lookup yields CDR1 KGHSH and CDR2 LQKENI. The V and J ends lost 2 bases and 4 bases, in that order; junction bases with no gene match: 8. CDR3 loop: CASSPVGQAIYEQYF. CDR3 coding DNA: TGTGCCAGCTCACCAGTCGGACAGGCGATTTACGAGCAGTACTTC. Looking up the rest from reference TRBV18 and TRBJ2-7 gives the full variable domain: NAGVMQNPRHLVRRRGQEARLRCSPMKGHSHVYWYRQLPEEGLKFMVYLQKENIIDESGMPKERFSAEFPKEGPSILRIQQVVRGDSAAYFCASSPVGQAIYEQYFGPGTRLTVT.

This clone was detected a few times. The chain carries TRBV11-2 and TRBJ2-7; D not resolved. This CDR3 spans 11 amino acids. The V gene lost 4 bases and the J gene lost 7 bases, with 8 bases spanning the gap. CDR1 is SGHAT and CDR2 is FQNNGV in the germline V gene. The DNA for the CDR3 is TGTGCCAGCAGCTCCTTCGGGGAGCAGTACTTC. Its translation: CASSSFGEQYF.

The CDR3 coding sequence is TGCGCCAGCAGCGCACGGACAGGGGATCAGCCCCAGCATTTT. Protein: CASSARTGDQPQHF. The chain joins TRBV5-1 to TRBJ1-5; 9 positions agree with TRBD1. Per the germline V gene, CDR1 is SGHRS and CDR2 is YFSETQ. This CDR3 region has 14 residues. Trimming took 4 bases from V and 5 from J; bases not matched to a gene: 4.

The chain is built from TRBV7-2 and TRBJ2-7, with 9 bases matching TRBD2. The trim removed 2 bases at V and 2 bases at J, leaving 4 bases unmatched. The CDR3 has 15 residues. Looked up from germline, CDR1 is SGHTA and CDR2 is FQGNSA. The CDR3 loop is CASSLNAGGPYEQYF. The CDR3, as DNA: TGTGCCAGCAGCTTAAATGCGGGGGGGCCCTACGAGCAGTACTTC.

The chain carries TRBV6-1 and TRBJ2-5; tentatively, D is TRBD1 (6 bases). Trimming took 2 bases from V and 2 from J, leaving 6 bases between them. This CDR3 spans 13 amino acids. The germline V gene has CDR1 MNHNS and CDR2 SASEGT. The CDR3 bases are TGTGCCAGCAGTGAACAGGGGCAAGAGACCCAGTACTTC. Its protein product is CASSEQGQETQYF.

The CDR3: CASSHGGAGELFF. The CDR3 DNA follows: TGCGCCAGCTCGCACGGAGGGGCCGGGGAGCTGTTTTTT. The rearrangement links TRBV10-1 to TRBJ2-2; the D gene is possibly TRBD2 (6 bases). Germline-derived CDR1 and CDR2 are WNHNN and SYGVQD (reference sequence). V dropped 8 bases and J dropped 6 bases, with 13 bases sitting between them. The length of the CDR3 is 13 residues.

The chain has TRBV30 and TRBJ2-7; D call uncertain. V was clipped by 4 bases and J by 3 bases, with 10 bases between them. This CDR3 is built from 12 residues. Germline V lookup: CDR1 GTSNPN, CDR2 SVGIG (reference sequence). The CDR3 sequence is CAWNQDSYEQYF. The DNA of the CDR3 is TGTGCCTGGAACCAGGATAGCTACGAGCAGTACTTC.

This clone was seen once. J is TRBJ1-6 and V is TRBV2; TRBD1 matches at 10 bases. Germline CDR1 SNHLY, CDR2 FYNNEI. The CDR3 consists of 14 residues. Trimming at V came to 6 bases and at J to 9 bases, leaving 5 bases not matched to a gene. CDR3 in amino acids: CASRGTGASSPLHF. For the CDR3, the DNA is TGTGCCAGCAGAGGGACAGGGGCATCTTCACCCCTCCACTTT.

V gene TRBV6-5 combines with J gene TRBJ2-6, with D possibly matching TRBD1 (5 bases). Trimming shortened V by 6 bases and J by 15 bases, and 21 bases separated the two germline ends. Germline V gene lookup returns CDR1 MNHEY and CDR2 SVGAGI. The CDR3 sequence is 14 residues long. CDR3: CASSPGTGSSGLTF. CDR3 DNA sequence: TGTGCCAGCAGCCCGGGTACAGGCTCTTCCGGCCTGACTTTC.

The rearrangement joins TRBV5-4 to TRBJ2-2; D call uncertain. V was trimmed by 4 bases and J by 3 bases, leaving 4 bases between them. The CDR3 contains 12 residues. Germline loops: CDR1 SGHNT, CDR2 YYREEE (reference sequence). CDR3 sequence: CASSRDTGELFF. The CDR3 nucleotides are TGTGCCAGCAGCCGGGACACCGGGGAGCTGTTTTTT.

The chain has TRBV19 and TRBJ1-1; no clear D gene. This CDR3 region has 14 residues. CDR1 and CDR2 (germline): LNHDA, SQIVND (reference sequence). V was trimmed by 1 base and J by 1 base, leaving 7 bases between them. The CDR3 DNA follows: TGTGCCAGTAGTATAGGGGGAGGGAACACTGAAGCTTTCTTT. This gives the protein CASSIGGGNTEAFF.

The chain combines TRBV28 with TRBJ1-6, with 7 positions matching TRBD1. The CDR3 has 14 amino acids. Germline values: CDR1 MDHEN, CDR2 SYDVKM. J was trimmed by 10 bases and V by 1 base; bases with no gene match: 4. CDR3 coding DNA: TGTGCCAGCAGTTTATCCGACAGGGTCTCACCCCTCCACTTT. Protein: CASSLSDRVSPLHF.

The chain recombines TRBV3-1 (or the pseudogene TRBV3-2) with TRBJ1-1; D not certain. V lost 2 bases and J 5 bases, leaving 9 bases between the germline ends. Germline assignment: CDR1 LGHDT and CDR2 YNNKEL (reference sequence). CDR3 size: 13 residues. The CDR3 DNA sequence: TGTGCCAGCAGCCAACGGGGAGGAACTGAAGCTTTCTTT. Translated: CASSQRGGTEAFF.

On this clone itself: A read error may account for a junction end that differs from germline. J is TRBJ1-4 and V is TRBV6-5; 8 nucleotides match TRBD1. The germline gives CDR1 MNHEY, CDR2 SVGAGI. The CDR3 loop spans 15 amino acids. In DNA form, the CDR3 reads TGTGCCAGCAGTTGGGACAGGCCCTCTAAAGAAAAACTGTTTTTT. Its protein is CASSWDRPSKEKLFF.

The rearrangement links TRBV6-5 to TRBJ2-7, with TRBD1 matching over 7 bases. With 6 bases clipped from V and 0 bases from J, the junction kept 5 bases outside the gene matches. Germline V gene sequence: CDR1 MNHEY, CDR2 SVGAGI. The length of the CDR3 is 14 residues. CDR3: CASSLDRASYEQYF. The CDR3 nucleotides are TGTGCCAGCAGCCTTGACAGGGCCTCCTACGAGCAGTACTTC.

V is TRBV30 and J is TRBJ1-2; no clear D. V was pared by 2 bases and J by 8 bases, with 9 bases between. This CDR3 is built from 11 residues. The germline V gene has CDR1 GTSNPN and CDR2 SVGIG (reference sequence). The CDR3 here is CAWSIQQGYTF. The CDR3 DNA reads TGTGCCTGGAGTATACAACAAGGCTACACCTTC.

This chain uses TRBV6-6 with TRBJ1-5; D gene uncertain. CDR3 size: 13 residues. CDR1 and CDR2 (germline): MNHNY, SVGAGI (reference sequence). V was clipped by 8 bases and J by 11 bases, with 19 bases between them. The CDR3 sequence: CASGPPANSAQHF. The CDR3 DNA sequence: TGTGCCAGCGGGCCCCCCGCAAACTCGGCCCAGCATTTT.

This clone was seen just once. The V and J genes are TRBV12-3 or TRBV12-4 and TRBJ1-1, with unresolved D. The CDR3 consists of 13 residues. Trimming left V 3 bases short and J 5 bases short, with 10 bases between. The CDR3 is CASSFGGRTEAFF. CDR3 nucleotides: TGTGCCAGCAGTTTTGGAGGACGGACTGAAGCTTTCTTT.

The genes are TRBV24-1 and TRBJ2-2; D possibly corresponds to TRBD1 (6 bases). In germline, CDR1 is KGHDR, CDR2 SFDVKD. This CDR3 spans 15 amino acids. V lost 2 bases and J lost 1, with 7 bases in between. CDR3 DNA: TGTGCCACCAGTGATTGGACAGAGAACACCGGGGAGCTGTTTTTT. Protein sequence: CATSDWTENTGELFF.

The chain carries TRBV27 and TRBJ2-5, with TRBD2 matching over 11 bases. The CDR3 is 16 amino acids. Germline loops: CDR1 MNHEY, CDR2 SMNVEV (reference sequence). V trimming: 4 bases; J trimming: 2 bases; junction bases outside the gene matches: 6. CDR3 sequence (DNA): TGTGCCAGCAGTTCACCGACTAGCGGGGCACAAGAGACCCAGTACTTC. Encoded protein: CASSSPTSGAQETQYF.

This clone was seen once. The J gene is TRBJ1-5, the V gene TRBV5-8; possibly TRBD1 for D (5 bases). Between the trimmed V and J ends, which lost 4 bases and 4 bases, there was a span of 9 bases. The CDR3 covers 13 residues. CDR1 and CDR2 (germline): SGHTS, YDEGEE. The CDR3 reads CASSRTINQPQHF. The CDR3 DNA sequence: TGTGCCAGCAGCCGGACAATTAATCAGCCCCAGCATTTT.

The chain joins TRBV9 to TRBJ1-2; 8 nucleotides agree with TRBD1. Unmatched junction bases numbered 12, after V lost 4 bases and J lost 4 bases. The CDR3 length is 16 residues. Germline values: CDR1 SGDLS, CDR2 YYNGEE. In DNA form, the CDR3 reads TGTGCCAGCAGCTTCGAGACCAGGGGGCGAGGCTATGGCTACACCTTC. This gives the protein CASSFETRGRGYGYTF.